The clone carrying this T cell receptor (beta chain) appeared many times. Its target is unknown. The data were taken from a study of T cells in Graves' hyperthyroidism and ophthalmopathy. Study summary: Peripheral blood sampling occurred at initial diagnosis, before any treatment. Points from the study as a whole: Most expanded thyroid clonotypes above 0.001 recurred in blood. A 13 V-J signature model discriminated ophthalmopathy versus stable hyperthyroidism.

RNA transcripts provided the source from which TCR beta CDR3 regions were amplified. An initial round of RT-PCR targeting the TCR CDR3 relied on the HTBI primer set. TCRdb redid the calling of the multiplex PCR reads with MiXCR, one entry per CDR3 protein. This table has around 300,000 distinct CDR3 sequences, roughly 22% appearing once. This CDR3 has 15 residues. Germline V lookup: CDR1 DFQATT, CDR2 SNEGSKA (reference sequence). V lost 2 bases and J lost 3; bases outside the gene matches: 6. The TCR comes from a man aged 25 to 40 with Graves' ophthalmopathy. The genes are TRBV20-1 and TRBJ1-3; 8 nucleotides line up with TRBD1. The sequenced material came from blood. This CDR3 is CSARPLTGGGNTIYF. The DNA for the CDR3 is TGCAGTGCTAGACCGCTTACAGGGGGTGGAAACACCATATATTTT.